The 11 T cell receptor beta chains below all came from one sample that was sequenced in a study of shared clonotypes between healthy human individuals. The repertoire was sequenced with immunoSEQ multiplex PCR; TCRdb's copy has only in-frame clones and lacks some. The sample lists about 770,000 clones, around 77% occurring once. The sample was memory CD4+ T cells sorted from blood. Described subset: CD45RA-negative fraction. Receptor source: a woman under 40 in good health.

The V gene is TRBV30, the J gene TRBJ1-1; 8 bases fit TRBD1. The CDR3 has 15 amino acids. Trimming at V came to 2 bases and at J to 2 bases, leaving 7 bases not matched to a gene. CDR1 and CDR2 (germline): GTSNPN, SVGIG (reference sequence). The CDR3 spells CAWSTGTGRNTEAFF. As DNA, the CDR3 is TGTGCCTGGAGTACCGGGACAGGCCGTAACACTGAAGCTTTCTTT. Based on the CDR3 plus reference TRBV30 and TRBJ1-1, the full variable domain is SQTIHQWPATLVQPVGSPLSLECTVEGTSNPNLYWYRQAAGRGLQLLFYSVGIGQISSEVPQNLSASRPQDRQFILSSKKLLLSDSGFYLCAWSTGTGRNTEAFFGQGTRLTVV.

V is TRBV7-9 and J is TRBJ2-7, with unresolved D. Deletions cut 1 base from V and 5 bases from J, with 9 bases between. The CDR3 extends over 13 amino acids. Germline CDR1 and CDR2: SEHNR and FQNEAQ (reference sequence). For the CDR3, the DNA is TGTGCCAGCAGCTTAGGGGCCTTAAACGAGCAGTACTTC. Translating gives CASSLGALNEQYF.

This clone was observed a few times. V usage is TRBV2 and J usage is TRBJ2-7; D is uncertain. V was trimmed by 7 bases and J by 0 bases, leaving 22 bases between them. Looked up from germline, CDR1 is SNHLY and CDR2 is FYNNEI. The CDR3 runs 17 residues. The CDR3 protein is CASTFPTKGLSSYEQYF. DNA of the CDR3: TGTGCCAGCACATTTCCAACTAAAGGGCTATCCTCCTACGAGCAGTACTTC.

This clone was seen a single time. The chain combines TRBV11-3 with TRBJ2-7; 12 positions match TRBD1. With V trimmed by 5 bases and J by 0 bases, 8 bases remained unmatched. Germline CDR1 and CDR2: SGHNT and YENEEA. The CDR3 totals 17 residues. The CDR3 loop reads CASSPGQGAAGSYEQYF. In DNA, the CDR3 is TGTGCCAGCAGCCCGGGACAGGGGGCAGCGGGCTCCTACGAGCAGTACTTC.

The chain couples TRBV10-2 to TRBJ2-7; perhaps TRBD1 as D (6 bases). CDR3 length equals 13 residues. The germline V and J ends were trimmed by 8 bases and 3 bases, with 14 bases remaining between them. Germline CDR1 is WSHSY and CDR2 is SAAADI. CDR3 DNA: TGCGCCAGCTCATCAGGGGTAGTCTACGAGCAGTACTTC. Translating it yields CASSSGVVYEQYF.

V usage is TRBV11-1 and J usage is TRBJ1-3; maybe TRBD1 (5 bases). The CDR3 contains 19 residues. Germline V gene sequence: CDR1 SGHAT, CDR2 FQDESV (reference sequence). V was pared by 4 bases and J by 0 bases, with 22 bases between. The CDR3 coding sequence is TGTGCCAGCAGCTCAGCACGAGGGGACGGGAAATTCTCTGGAAACACCATATATTTT. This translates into CASSSARGDGKFSGNTIYF.

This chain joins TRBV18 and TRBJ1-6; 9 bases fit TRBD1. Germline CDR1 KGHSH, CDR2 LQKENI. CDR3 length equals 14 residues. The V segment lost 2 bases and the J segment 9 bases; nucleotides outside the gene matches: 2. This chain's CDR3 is CASSPEDRGSPLHF. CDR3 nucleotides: TGTGCCAGCTCACCAGAGGACAGGGGTTCACCCCTCCACTTT.

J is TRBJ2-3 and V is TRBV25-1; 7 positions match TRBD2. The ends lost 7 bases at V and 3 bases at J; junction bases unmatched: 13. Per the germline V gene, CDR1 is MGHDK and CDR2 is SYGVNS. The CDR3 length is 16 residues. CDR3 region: CASNDFSGAGTDTQYF. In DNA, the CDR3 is TGTGCCAGCAATGATTTCAGCGGGGCGGGGACAGATACGCAGTATTTT. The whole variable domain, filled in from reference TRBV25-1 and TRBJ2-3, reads EADIYQTPRYLVIGTGKKITLECSQTMGHDKMYWYQQDPGMELHLIHYSYGVNSTEKGDLSSESTVSRIRTEHFPLTLESARPSHTSQYLCASNDFSGAGTDTQYFGPGTRLTVL.

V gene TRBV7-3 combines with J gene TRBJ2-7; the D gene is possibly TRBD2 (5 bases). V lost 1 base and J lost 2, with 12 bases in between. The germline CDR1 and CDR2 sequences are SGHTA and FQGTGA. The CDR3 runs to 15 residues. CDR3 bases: TGTGCCAGCAGCTTAAACGGAGGTATCACCTACGAGCAGTACTTC. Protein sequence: CASSLNGGITYEQYF.

CDR3 protein: CAVGTGIGNTIYF. The DNA of the CDR3 is TGTGCCGTCGGGACAGGGATTGGAAACACCATATATTTT. The chain couples TRBV7-2 to TRBJ1-3, with 9 bases matching TRBD1. The CDR3 has 13 residues. CDR1 and CDR2 (germline): SGHTA, FQGNSA. Germline trimming cut 11 bases from V and 3 bases from J; bases unmatched to any gene: 5.

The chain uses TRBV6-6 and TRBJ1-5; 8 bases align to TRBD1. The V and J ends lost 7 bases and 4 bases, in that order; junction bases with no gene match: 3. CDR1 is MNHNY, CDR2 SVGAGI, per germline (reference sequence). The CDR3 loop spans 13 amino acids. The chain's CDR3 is CASTDRVNQPQHF. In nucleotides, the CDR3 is TGTGCCAGCACGGACAGGGTAAATCAGCCCCAGCATTTT.